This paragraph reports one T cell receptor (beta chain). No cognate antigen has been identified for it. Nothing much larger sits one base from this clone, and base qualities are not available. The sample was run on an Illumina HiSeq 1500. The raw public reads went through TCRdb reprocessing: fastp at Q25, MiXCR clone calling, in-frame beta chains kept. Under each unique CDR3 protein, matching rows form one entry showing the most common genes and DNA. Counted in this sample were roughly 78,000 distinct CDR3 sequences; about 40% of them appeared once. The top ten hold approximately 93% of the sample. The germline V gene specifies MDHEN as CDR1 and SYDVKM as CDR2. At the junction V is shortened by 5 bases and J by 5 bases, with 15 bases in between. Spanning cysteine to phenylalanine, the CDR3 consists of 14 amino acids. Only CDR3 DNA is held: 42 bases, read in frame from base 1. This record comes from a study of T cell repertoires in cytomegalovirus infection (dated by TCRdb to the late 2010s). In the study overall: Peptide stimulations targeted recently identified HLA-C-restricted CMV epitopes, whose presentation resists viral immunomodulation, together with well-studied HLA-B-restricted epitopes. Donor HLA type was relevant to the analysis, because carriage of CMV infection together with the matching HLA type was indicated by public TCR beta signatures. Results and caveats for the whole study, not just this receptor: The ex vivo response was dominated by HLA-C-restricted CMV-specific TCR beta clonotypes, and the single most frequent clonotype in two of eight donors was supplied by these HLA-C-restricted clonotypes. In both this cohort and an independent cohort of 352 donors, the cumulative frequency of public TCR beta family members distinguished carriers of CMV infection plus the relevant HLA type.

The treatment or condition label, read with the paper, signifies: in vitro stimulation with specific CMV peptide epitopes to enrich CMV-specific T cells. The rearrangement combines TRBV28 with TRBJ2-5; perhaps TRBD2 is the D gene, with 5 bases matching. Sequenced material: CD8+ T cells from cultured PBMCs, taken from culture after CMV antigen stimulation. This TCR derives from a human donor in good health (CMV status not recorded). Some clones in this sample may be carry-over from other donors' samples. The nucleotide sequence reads TGTGCCAGCAGTCTAAACTTCGGGATGGAGACCCAGTACTTC. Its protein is CASSLNFGMETQYF. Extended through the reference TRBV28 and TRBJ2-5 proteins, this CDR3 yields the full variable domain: DVKVTQSSRYLVKRTGEKVFLECVQDMDHENMFWYRQDPGLGLRLIYFSYDVKMKEKGDIPEGYSVSREKKERFSLILESASTNQTSMYLCASSLNFGMETQYFGPGTRLLVL.